The clone carrying this T cell receptor beta chain has just a few counts. Its antigen is not known. The V gene's germline CDR1 is MNHEY and CDR2 SVGEGT. The CDR3 has 14 residues. The V gene end was trimmed by 6 bases and the J gene end by 4 bases; junction bases not matched to a gene: 6. This sample was taken from a study of T cell responses to AZD1222 COVID-19 vaccine. Study summary: Second-dose intervals of approximately 4 or approximately 12 weeks were pooled.

Profiling relied on immunoSEQ multiplex PCR, and the TCRdb table lists in-frame clones only, not all of them. The table shows about 200,000 clones, with just over 85% occurring only once. Study-level points and caveats: Unmutated regions of variants are reportedly targeted by nearly half of spike-specific TCRs. There were vaccine-associated CD4 TCRs across spike, dominant at 160-218 and 743-854. Repertoires in all cases were sampled only once the peak T cell response had passed.

The V gene is TRBV6-2 or TRBV6-3, the J gene TRBJ1-1, with TRBD1 identical over 9 bases. The sequences come from peripheral blood, collected on day 0 of AZD1222 vaccination. This sequence was found in an adult in good health. The CDR3 loop is CASSLTTGGTEAFF. The CDR3 region has the DNA TGTGCCAGCAGCCTTACGACAGGGGGCACTGAAGCTTTCTTT.